The 29 T cell receptor beta chains given below trace back to one sample, sequenced in a study of control samples from healthy donors and cancer patients. Produced via immunoSEQ multiplex PCR; TCRdb's table is partial and in-frame only. The sample carries a few hundred thousand clones, around 90% recorded once. The source material was PBMCs. The source of these receptors is a man aged 40-55 years with head and neck cancer.

This clone was observed once. V gene TRBV19 combines with J gene TRBJ1-2; D call uncertain. V was clipped by 7 bases and J by 4 bases, with 7 bases between them. Germline V gives CDR1 LNHDA, CDR2 SQIVND (reference sequence). The CDR3 is 11 residues long. The CDR3 is CASKGFYGYTF. DNA of the CDR3: TGTGCCAGTAAGGGCTTCTATGGCTACACCTTC.

J is TRBJ2-2 and V is TRBV4-1, with 11 bases matching TRBD2. The junction had 5 bases not matched to a gene; V was cut back by 1 base and J by 7 bases. CDR1 is MGHRA, CDR2 YSYEKL, per germline. The CDR3 spans 16 residues. Here the CDR3 reads CASSQVAGGPHGELFF. CDR3 bases: TGCGCCAGCAGCCAAGTAGCGGGAGGGCCGCACGGGGAGCTGTTTTTT.

The chain combines TRBV5-1 with TRBJ2-1, with D uncertain. Germline V gives CDR1 SGHRS, CDR2 YFSETQ. V shed 2 bases and J shed 5 bases, with 8 bases lying between them. This CDR3 has 13 residues. CDR3 coding DNA: TGCGCCAGCAGCTTTGAGGCAGACAATGAGCAGTTCTTC. It yields the protein CASSFEADNEQFF.

The chain recombines TRBV7-9 with TRBJ1-2; the match to TRBD1 covers 7 bases. Looked up from germline, CDR1 is SEHNR and CDR2 is FQNEAQ (reference sequence). The CDR3 length is 14 residues. The V segment lost 5 bases and the J segment 0 bases; nucleotides outside the gene matches: 3. The CDR3 region has the DNA TGTGCCAGCAGCGCGGGACAGACTAACTATGGCTACACCTTC. Its protein product is CASSAGQTNYGYTF.

The chain couples TRBV4-2 to TRBJ2-7, with 10 bases that match TRBD2. CDR1 and CDR2 from the germline V gene are LGHNA and YNFKEQ. The trim removed 2 bases at V and 6 bases at J, leaving 10 bases unmatched. CDR3 length equals 16 residues. The CDR3 coding sequence is TGTGCCAGCAGCCAACTAGCGGGAGCGAGGTCTGGCGAGCAGTACTTC. Amino acid sequence: CASSQLAGARSGEQYF.

This clone came up once. The rearrangement joins TRBV5-1 to TRBJ2-2; weak D call: TRBD1 (6 bases). This CDR3 has 17 amino acids. With 0 bases removed from V and 1 base from J, the gap between germline ends came to 13 bases. Germline assignment: CDR1 SGHRS and CDR2 YFSETQ. Here the CDR3 reads CASSLGRGRGNTGELFF. The CDR3 region has the DNA TGCGCCAGCAGCTTGGGTCGGGGCAGGGGGAACACCGGGGAGCTGTTTTTT.

The chain's CDR3 is CASSPPGLDVDSNQPQHF. The CDR3 region has the DNA TGTGCCAGCAGCCCCCCCGGGCTGGACGTGGATAGCAATCAGCCCCAGCATTTT. The V gene is TRBV28, the J gene TRBJ1-5, with D unclear. Germline V CDR1 and CDR2: MDHEN, SYDVKM. The germline V and J ends were trimmed by 6 bases and 0 bases, with 21 bases remaining between them. The CDR3 length is 18 residues. The full variable domain, with the rest looked up from reference TRBV28 and TRBJ1-5, is DVKVTQSSRYLVKRTGEKVFLECVQDMDHENMFWYRQDPGLGLRLIYFSYDVKMKEKGDIPEGYSVSREKKERFSLILESASTNQTSMYLCASSPPGLDVDSNQPQHFGDGTRLSIL.

This clone was detected once. The same CDR3 also results from other DNA sequences found in this sample. The gene calls are TRBV5-1 and TRBJ1-1; no clear D. The germline V and J ends were trimmed by 4 bases and 0 bases, with 13 bases remaining between them. This CDR3 spans 15 amino acids. Germline CDR1 SGHRS, CDR2 YFSETQ. CDR3 DNA: TGCGCCAGCAGCCCCGGGGTAGGGTTGAACACTGAAGCTTTCTTT. This translates into CASSPGVGLNTEAFF.

The genes are TRBV30 and TRBJ1-5; D possibly corresponds to TRBD1 (5 bases). This CDR3 comprises 15 residues. Per germline, CDR1 GTSNPN and CDR2 SVGIG (reference sequence). V lost 3 bases and J 9 bases, leaving 21 bases between the germline ends. The CDR3 coding sequence is TGTGCCTGGAGGGGGACCGGGGCGATTCCTGGGCCCCAGCATTTT. Amino acid sequence: CAWRGTGAIPGPQHF.

Ten or more counts support this clone. The chain is built from TRBV2 and TRBJ2-5, with D unclear. V was trimmed by 7 bases and J by 1 base, leaving 10 bases between them. This CDR3 has 13 amino acids. Germline V lookup: CDR1 SNHLY, CDR2 FYNNEI. Here the CDR3 DNA reads TGTGCCAGCACTCGGGCACTCCAAGAGACCCAGTACTTC. Amino acids: CASTRALQETQYF.

The chain recombines TRBV30 with TRBJ2-1; 14 positions agree with TRBD2. The trim removed 0 bases at V and 9 bases at J, leaving 16 bases unmatched. CDR1 GTSNPN and CDR2 SVGIG come from the germline V gene (reference sequence). The CDR3 is 19 residues long. CDR3 nucleotide sequence: TGTGCCTGGAGTGTACTCGCCCCGGGACTAGCGGGAGAATGGAGTGAGCAGTTCTTC. As protein: CAWSVLAPGLAGEWSEQFF.

The chain recombines TRBV19 with TRBJ2-7; tentatively, D is TRBD1 or TRBD2 (5 bases each). Germline V gene sequence: CDR1 LNHDA, CDR2 SQIVND (reference sequence). The CDR3 spans 15 residues. Trimming removed 5 bases at V and 4 bases at J, with 18 bases between. Here the CDR3 reads CASSQDRADDYEQYF. CDR3 coding DNA: TGTGCCAGTAGTCAAGACAGAGCGGATGATTACGAGCAGTACTTC.

This clone occurred once. The rearrangement joins TRBV5-1 to TRBJ2-1; D remains unclear. Germline V lookup: CDR1 SGHRS, CDR2 YFSETQ. Between the trimmed V and J ends, which lost 0 bases and 8 bases, there was a span of 12 bases. CDR3 size: 14 residues. This CDR3 reads CASSLGDPLHEQFF. CDR3 sequence (DNA): TGCGCCAGCAGCTTGGGTGACCCTTTGCATGAGCAGTTCTTC.

The chain joins TRBV27 to TRBJ2-1; D is possibly TRBD1 (7 bases). Trimming removed 5 bases from V and 10 bases from J, with 15 bases in between. CDR3 length: 13 amino acids. Germline CDR1 MNHEY, CDR2 SMNVEV (reference sequence). CDR3 sequence (DNA): TGTGCCAGCAGTCTTACAGGGGCGGGGGAGCAGTTCTTC. Translating gives CASSLTGAGEQFF.

This chain joins TRBV6-4 and TRBJ2-1; no definite D call. Trimming took 2 bases from V and 5 from J, leaving 13 bases between them. The CDR3 contains 15 residues. Per germline, CDR1 MRHNA and CDR2 SNTAGT. CDR3 sequence reads: CASSDPDYGHNEQFF. The CDR3 DNA is TGTGCCAGCAGTGACCCCGATTACGGACACAATGAGCAGTTCTTC.

The chain links TRBV12-5 to TRBJ2-2; TRBD1 might be the D (6 bases). The CDR3 totals 14 residues. Deletions cut 4 bases from V and 5 bases from J, with 11 bases between. CDR1 and CDR2 (germline): LGHNT, FRNRAP. The CDR3 loop is CASGSDRPTGELFF. CDR3 nucleotide sequence: TGTGCTAGTGGTTCTGACAGGCCAACCGGGGAGCTGTTTTTT.

This chain links TRBV4-3 with TRBJ1-2; tentative D call: TRBD1 (5 bases). The CDR3 is 15 amino acids. V was trimmed by 0 bases and J by 6 bases, leaving 14 bases between them. The germline V gene has CDR1 LGHNA and CDR2 YSLEER. The CDR3 region is CASSQDQRSGDGYTF. CDR3 DNA sequence: TGCGCCAGCAGCCAAGATCAGCGGTCGGGGGATGGCTACACCTTC.

This clone was counted between two and nine times. CDR3 nucleotide sequence: TGCAGTGCTAGTCAAGGGAACAGGGTAACCTACGAGCAGTACTTC. It codes for CSASQGNRVTYEQYF. This chain joins TRBV20-1 and TRBJ2-7; a possible D gene is TRBD1 (6 bases). Germline lookup yields CDR1 DFQATT and CDR2 SNEGSKA (reference sequence). This CDR3 is 15 amino acids long. V was shortened by 3 bases and J by 2 bases, with 17 bases between the two germline ends.

V usage is TRBV24-1 and J usage is TRBJ2-1; no reliable D call. The CDR3 contains 14 residues. V lost 3 bases and J 7 bases, leaving 12 bases between the germline ends. Per germline, CDR1 KGHDR and CDR2 SFDVKD. The CDR3 protein is CATSDIDPPNEQFF. CDR3 nucleotide sequence: TGTGCCACCAGTGATATTGACCCACCGAATGAGCAGTTCTTC.

The rearrangement joins TRBV2 to TRBJ2-7, with no clear D. V gave up 2 bases and J gave up 0 bases, with 8 bases separating them. CDR1 and CDR2 (germline): SNHLY, FYNNEI. The CDR3 sequence is 14 residues long. The CDR3 region is CASSESKSSYEQYF. CDR3 in DNA: TGTGCCAGCAGTGAATCCAAGAGCTCCTACGAGCAGTACTTC. The full variable domain, its missing parts supplied by reference TRBV2 and TRBJ2-7, is EPEVTQTPSHQVTQMGQEVILRCVPISNHLYFYWYRQILGQKVEFLVSFYNNEISEKSEIFDDQFSVERPDGSNFTLKIRSTKLEDSAMYFCASSESKSSYEQYFGPGTRLTVT.

This clone was picked up a small number of times. This sequence joins TRBV7-9 and TRBJ2-6; no definite D call. The CDR3 has 15 residues. Germline loops: CDR1 SEHNR, CDR2 FQNEAQ (reference sequence). Deletions cut 6 bases from V and 0 bases from J, with 9 bases between. The CDR3 protein is CASSPPASGANVLTF. In DNA, the CDR3 is TGTGCCAGCAGTCCCCCCGCCTCTGGGGCCAACGTCCTGACTTTC.

The chain joins TRBV6-2 or TRBV6-3 to TRBJ1-1; D is uncertain. The V and J ends lost 4 bases and 0 bases respectively, with 15 bases between them. Germline loops: CDR1 MNHEY, CDR2 SVGEGT. The CDR3 contains 16 residues. CDR3 bases: TGTGCCAGCAGTTGGCACGCCGGACCGGTGAACACTGAAGCTTTCTTT. Translated: CASSWHAGPVNTEAFF.

The CDR3 sequence is CASSRDLDRVTEAFF. DNA for the CDR3: TGTGCCAGCAGCCGCGACTTGGACAGGGTCACTGAAGCTTTCTTT. The chain recombines TRBV16 with TRBJ1-1; 8 nucleotides agree with TRBD1. Germline trimming cut 4 bases from V and 4 bases from J; bases unmatched to any gene: 8. Germline V gives CDR1 KGHSY, CDR2 FQNENV. The CDR3 sequence is 15 residues long.

The J gene is TRBJ1-1, the V gene TRBV30, with 8 bases lining up with TRBD1. With V trimmed by 7 bases and J by 2 bases, 3 bases remained unmatched. Germline V gives CDR1 GTSNPN, CDR2 SVGIG (reference sequence). The CDR3 length is 12 residues. The CDR3 is CAFGQGNTEAFF. CDR3 DNA: TGTGCCTTCGGACAGGGCAACACTGAAGCTTTCTTT.

The chain has TRBV30 and TRBJ2-5; no reliable D call. Trimming pared 0 bases from V and 4 bases from J, leaving 24 bases between. Per germline, CDR1 GTSNPN and CDR2 SVGIG (reference sequence). There are 18 residues in the CDR3. Written as DNA, the CDR3 is TGTGCCTGGAGTGTACTGGGGTCCTATCTACCTAGAGGAGAGACCCAGTACTTC. This codes for CAWSVLGSYLPRGETQYF.

The gene calls are TRBV20-1 and TRBJ1-2; 9 nucleotides line up with TRBD1. V trimming: 6 bases; J trimming: 8 bases; junction bases outside the gene matches: 13. This CDR3 has 14 residues. Germline V gene lookup returns CDR1 DFQATT and CDR2 SNEGSKA (reference sequence). In nucleotides, the CDR3 is TGCAGTGCCAGTCGGGCGGGACAGGGTATGGGCTACACCTTC. Translating it yields CSASRAGQGMGYTF.

The CDR3 DNA sequence: TGTGCCAGCAGTCCAGCGGGAGGGCCGGGTGAGCAGTACTTC. It is translated as CASSPAGGPGEQYF. The genes are TRBV27 and TRBJ2-7; TRBD2 matches at 10 bases. The CDR3 spans 14 residues. V gave up 5 bases and J gave up 7 bases; unmatched junction bases: 8. Germline V gene sequence: CDR1 MNHEY, CDR2 SMNVEV (reference sequence).

The V and J genes are TRBV27 and TRBJ2-7, with 11 nucleotides matching TRBD2. There are 16 residues in the CDR3. Germline CDR1 is MNHEY and CDR2 is SMNVEV (reference sequence). The V gene end was trimmed by 5 bases and the J gene end by 7 bases; junction bases not matched to a gene: 13. The CDR3: CASSTPRLAGTGEQYF. DNA for the CDR3: TGTGCCAGCAGTACACCCCGACTAGCGGGGACGGGGGAGCAGTACTTC.

V is TRBV10-3 and J is TRBJ2-7; TRBD1 aligns across 8 bases. The germline gives CDR1 ENHRY, CDR2 SYGVKD. V trimming: 3 bases; J trimming: 5 bases; junction bases outside the gene matches: 12. This CDR3 has 16 residues. In nucleotides, the CDR3 is TGTGCCATCAGTGACCCCCCCGGACAGGGTGACAACGAGCAGTACTTC. Residues: CAISDPPGQGDNEQYF.